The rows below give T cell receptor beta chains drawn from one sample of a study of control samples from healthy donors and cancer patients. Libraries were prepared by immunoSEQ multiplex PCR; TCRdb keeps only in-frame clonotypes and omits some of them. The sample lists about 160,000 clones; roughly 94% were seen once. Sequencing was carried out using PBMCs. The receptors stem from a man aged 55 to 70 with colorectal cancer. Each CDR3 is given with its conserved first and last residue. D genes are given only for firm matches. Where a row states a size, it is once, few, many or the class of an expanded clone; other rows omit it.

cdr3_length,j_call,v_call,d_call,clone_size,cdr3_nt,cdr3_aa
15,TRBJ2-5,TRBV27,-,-,TGTGCCAGCAGTCCCACGGCCGGGACGAGAGAGACCCAGTACTTC,CASSPTAGTRETQYF
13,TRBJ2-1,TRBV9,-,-,TGTGCCAGCAGCGTAAGGAGCGGGAATGAGCAGTTCTTC,CASSVRSGNEQFF
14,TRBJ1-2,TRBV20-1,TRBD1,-,TGCAGTGCTAGTTTAGGACAGGGTGGCTATGGCTACACCTTC,CSASLGQGGYGYTF
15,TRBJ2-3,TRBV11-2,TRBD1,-,TGTGCCAGCAGCCCTCGACAGGGAAGCACAGATACGCAGTATTTT,CASSPRQGSTDTQYF
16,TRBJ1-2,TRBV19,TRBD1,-,TGTGCCAGTACCGCCCCGAGCGGACAGGGCAACTATGGCTACACCTTC,CASTAPSGQGNYGYTF
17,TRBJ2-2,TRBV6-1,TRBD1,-,TGTGCCAGCAGTGAACCCTCGGGGACAGGGAACACCGGGGAGCTGTTTTTT,CASSEPSGTGNTGELFF
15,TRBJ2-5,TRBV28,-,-,TGTGCCAGCAGTACCACTTCCTCCGTTTCGAGGCCTTATTACTTC,CASSTTSSVSRPYYF
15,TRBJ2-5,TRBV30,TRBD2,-,TGTGCCTGGAGGGGACTAGCGGGGGGAGTAGAGACCCAGTACTTC,CAWRGLAGGVETQYF
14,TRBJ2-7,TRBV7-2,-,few,TGTGCCAGCAGCTTATTGGGGGACTCCTACGAGCAGTACTTC,CASSLLGDSYEQYF
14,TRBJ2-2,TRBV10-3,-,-,TGTGCCATCAGTGAGTCTCCCCGGGACGGGGAGCTGTTTTTT,CAISESPRDGELFF
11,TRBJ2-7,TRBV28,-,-,TGTGCCAGCAGTTTGGCCTCCGAGCAGTACTTC,CASSLASEQYF
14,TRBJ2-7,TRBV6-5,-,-,TGTGCCAGCACTCCGGCTGGGGACTCCTACGAGCAGTACTTC,CASTPAGDSYEQYF
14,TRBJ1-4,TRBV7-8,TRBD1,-,TGTGCCAGCAGCTTAGGGACAGGGGCAGAAAAACTGTTTTTT,CASSLGTGAEKLFF
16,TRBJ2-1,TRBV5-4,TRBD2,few,TGTGCCAGCAGCTTGCCAGGTGCGGGGGGCCCCCATGAGCAGTTCTTC,CASSLPGAGGPHEQFF
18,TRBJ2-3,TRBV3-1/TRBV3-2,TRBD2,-,TGTGCCAGCAGCCAAGATCGGAGCGGGGGATCTAGCACAGATACGCAGTATTTT,CASSQDRSGGSSTDTQYF
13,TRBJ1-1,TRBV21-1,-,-,TGTGCCATCCCCGTCGAGGGCAACACTGAAGCTTTCTTT,CAIPVEGNTEAFF
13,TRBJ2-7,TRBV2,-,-,TGTGCCAGCATGCCCACAATAGGCTACGAGCAGTACTTC,CASMPTIGYEQYF
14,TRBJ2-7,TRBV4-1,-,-,TGCGCCAGCAGCCCTGGGCTAAATCTAGGCGAGCAGTACTTC,CASSPGLNLGEQYF
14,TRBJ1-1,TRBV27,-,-,TGTGCCAGCAGTTTAAGGCTTGGGAACACTGAAGCTTTCTTT,CASSLRLGNTEAFF
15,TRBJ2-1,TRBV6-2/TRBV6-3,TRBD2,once,TGTGCCAGCAGTTACTTTGCGGGGGTTGGGAATGAGCAGTTCTTC,CASSYFAGVGNEQFF
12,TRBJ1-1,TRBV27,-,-,TGTGCCAGCAGTCAGGGGAACACTGAAGCTTTCTTT,CASSQGNTEAFF
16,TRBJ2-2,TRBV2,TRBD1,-,TGTGCCAGCAGTTTTACAGGGGACATCAACACCGGGGAGCTGTTTTTT,CASSFTGDINTGELFF
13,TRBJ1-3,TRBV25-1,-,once,TGTGCCAGCAGTGACCATTTTCGAAACACCATATATTTT,CASSDHFRNTIYF
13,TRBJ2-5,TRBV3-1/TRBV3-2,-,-,TGTGCCAGCAGCTCGGACATTCAAGAGACCCAGTACTTC,CASSSDIQETQYF
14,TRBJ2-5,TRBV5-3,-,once,TGTGCCAGAAGCTTACACTTAGATCAAGAGACCCAGTACTTC,CARSLHLDQETQYF
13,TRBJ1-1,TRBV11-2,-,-,TGTGCCAGCAGCTCGCAGAGAAACACTGAAGCTTTCTTT,CASSSQRNTEAFF
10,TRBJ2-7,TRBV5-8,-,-,TGTGCCAGCAGCCCCCACGAGCAGTACTTC,CASSPHEQYF
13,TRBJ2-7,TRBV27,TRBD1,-,TGTGCCAGCAGTTCCAGGGGGCCCTACGAGCAGTACTTC,CASSSRGPYEQYF
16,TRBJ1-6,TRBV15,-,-,TGTGCCACCAGCCTCGACCCGGAGCGGGGGAATTCACCCCTCCACTTT,CATSLDPERGNSPLHF
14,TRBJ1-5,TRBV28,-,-,TGTGCCAGCAGTCCCGAGAGCTTCCGGCAGCCCCAGCATTTT,CASSPESFRQPQHF
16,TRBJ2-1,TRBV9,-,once,TGTGCCAGCAGCGTACAAACGGGGGGCATTTGGGACGAGCAGTTCTTC,CASSVQTGGIWDEQFF
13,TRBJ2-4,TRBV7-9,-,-,TGTGCCAGCAGCTTAGCCCCCCGGGACATTCAGTACTTC,CASSLAPRDIQYF
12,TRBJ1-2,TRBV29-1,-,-,TGCAGCGTTGAAGCGGGGGGCGGTGGCTACACCTTC,CSVEAGGGGYTF
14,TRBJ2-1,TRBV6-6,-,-,TGTGCCAGCGGGAAGAGCAGGGGCGGCAATGAGCAGTTCTTC,CASGKSRGGNEQFF
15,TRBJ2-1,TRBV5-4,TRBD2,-,TGTGCCAGCAAGAACCCGGGACTAGCGGCCAATGAGCAGTTCTTC,CASKNPGLAANEQFF
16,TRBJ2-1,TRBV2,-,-,TGTGCCAGCAGTCAAGGGTGGCTGACTCGCTACAATGAGCAGTTCTTC,CASSQGWLTRYNEQFF
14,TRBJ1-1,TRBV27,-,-,TGTGCCAGCAGTTTAGCTCCAGGGAACACTGAAGCTTTCTTT,CASSLAPGNTEAFF
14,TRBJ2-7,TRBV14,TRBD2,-,TGTGCCAGCAGCCAAGCTGGGGAGGGATACGAGCAGTACTTC,CASSQAGEGYEQYF
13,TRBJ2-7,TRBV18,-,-,TGTGCCAGCTCACCACCGAGCTCCTACGAGCAGTACTTC,CASSPPSSYEQYF
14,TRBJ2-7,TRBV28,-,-,TGTGCCAGCAGTACCGGGACGGTGGAAAACGAGCAGTACTTC,CASSTGTVENEQYF
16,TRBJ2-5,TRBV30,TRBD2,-,TGTGCCTGGAGTGTTCCTATAGCGGGGGGACAAGAGACCCAGTACTTC,CAWSVPIAGGQETQYF
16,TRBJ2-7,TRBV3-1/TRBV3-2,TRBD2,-,TGTGCCAGCAGCCGGGGGACTAGCGGGATGACATCCGAGCAGTACTTC,CASSRGTSGMTSEQYF
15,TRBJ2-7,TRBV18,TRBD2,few,TGTGCCAGCTCACCAGGAAGCGGGGGGGCTCACGAGCAGTACTTC,CASSPGSGGAHEQYF
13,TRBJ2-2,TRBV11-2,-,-,TGTGCCAGCAGCACCCTTAGAACTGGGGAGCTGTTTTTT,CASSTLRTGELFF
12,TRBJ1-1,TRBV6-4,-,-,TGTGCCAGCAGGGGTATGAACACTGAAGCTTTCTTT,CASRGMNTEAFF
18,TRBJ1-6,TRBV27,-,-,TGTGCCAGCAGTAACCCTAGCGGCGGTAGCTCCTATAATTCACCCCTCCACTTT,CASSNPSGGSSYNSPLHF
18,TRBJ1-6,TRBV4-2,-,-,TGTGCCAGCAGCCAAGAATTTTTCGGGGGGGATTTGAATTCACCCCTCCACTTT,CASSQEFFGGDLNSPLHF
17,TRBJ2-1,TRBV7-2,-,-,TGTGCCAGCAGCTTAGCGGGCGGAACCGGCGGTTACAATGAGCAGTTCTTC,CASSLAGGTGGYNEQFF
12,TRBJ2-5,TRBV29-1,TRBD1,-,TGCAGCGTTAAAGACAGGGGCGAGACCCAGTACTTC,CSVKDRGETQYF
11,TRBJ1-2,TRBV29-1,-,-,TGCAGCGTGACAGTCAGGGAAGGCTACACCTTC,CSVTVREGYTF
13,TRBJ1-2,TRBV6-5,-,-,TGTGCCAGCAGTTACGGGCAGGGTGGTGGCTACACCTTC,CASSYGQGGGYTF
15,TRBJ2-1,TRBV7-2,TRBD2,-,TGTGCCAGCAGCTTAGAACTAGCGGGGGGCAATGAGCAGTTCTTC,CASSLELAGGNEQFF
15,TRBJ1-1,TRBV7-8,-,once,TGTGCCAGCAGCTTAGTGTCAGGCGTGGTAACTGAAGCTTTCTTT,CASSLVSGVVTEAFF
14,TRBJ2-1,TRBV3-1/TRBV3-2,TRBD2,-,TGTGCCAGCAGCCAAGAAGCGGGGGGCAATGAGCAGTTCTTC,CASSQEAGGNEQFF
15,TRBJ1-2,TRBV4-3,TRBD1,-,TGCGCCAGCAGCCAGGGGACAGCATCTGACTATGGCTACACCTTC,CASSQGTASDYGYTF
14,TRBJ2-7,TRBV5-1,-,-,TGCGCCAGCAACCCGGGACGTCAATCCTACGAGCAGTACTTC,CASNPGRQSYEQYF
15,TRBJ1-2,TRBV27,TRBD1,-,TGTGCCAGCAGTTCTCCGGGACAGTCAGTTTATGGCTACACCTTC,CASSSPGQSVYGYTF
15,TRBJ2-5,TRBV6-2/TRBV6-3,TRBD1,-,TGTGCCAGCAGTGACCGGACAGGGGAATGGGAGACCCAGTACTTC,CASSDRTGEWETQYF
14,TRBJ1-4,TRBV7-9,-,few,TGTGCCACCGATAAGGGATACGGCGATGAAAAACTGTTTTTT,CATDKGYGDEKLFF
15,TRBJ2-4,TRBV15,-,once,TGTGCCACCAGCAGAGATTTACAGGGATTGAACATTCAGTACTTC,CATSRDLQGLNIQYF